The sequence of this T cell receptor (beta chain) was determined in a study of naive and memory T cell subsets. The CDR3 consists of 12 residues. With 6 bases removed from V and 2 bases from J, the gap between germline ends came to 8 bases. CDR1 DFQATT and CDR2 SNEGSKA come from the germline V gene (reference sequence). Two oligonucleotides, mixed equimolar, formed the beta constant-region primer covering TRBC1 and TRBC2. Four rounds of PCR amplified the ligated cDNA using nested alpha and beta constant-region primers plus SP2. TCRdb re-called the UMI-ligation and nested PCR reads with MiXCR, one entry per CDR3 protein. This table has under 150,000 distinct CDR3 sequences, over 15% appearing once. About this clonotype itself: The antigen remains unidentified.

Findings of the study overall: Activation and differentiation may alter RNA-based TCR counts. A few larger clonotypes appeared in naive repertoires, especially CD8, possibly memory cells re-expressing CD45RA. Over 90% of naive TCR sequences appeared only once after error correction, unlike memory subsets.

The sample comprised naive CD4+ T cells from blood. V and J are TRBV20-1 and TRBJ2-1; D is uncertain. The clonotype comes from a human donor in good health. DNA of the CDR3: TGCAGTGCACGACAAACCTACAATGAGCAGTTCTTC. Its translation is CSARQTYNEQFF.